Presented here are 28 T cell receptor beta chains from one specimen sequenced in a study of beta chain features in type 1 diabetes. Expressed TCRB transcripts were sequenced because the isolated RNA had all been reverse transcribed beforehand. Using immunoSEQ multiplex PCR, the repertoire was profiled, and TCRdb retains in-frame clones only, with some absent. The sample yields 390,000 or so clones, over 11% seen once. Specimen: naive CD4+ T cells from blood. These TCRs come from a man between 25 and 39 years old in good health.

Points on this clone: This sample also contains other DNA sequences that code for the same CDR3. The rearrangement uses TRBV18 and TRBJ2-7; D not resolved. The CDR3 is 13 amino acids. V shed 3 bases and J shed 2 bases, with 8 bases lying between them. Germline-derived CDR1 and CDR2 are KGHSH and LQKENI. CDR3 sequence (DNA): TGTGCCAGCTCACCGAGGCAGACCTACGAGCAGTACTTC. As protein: CASSPRQTYEQYF.

This clone was detected a few times. V gene TRBV5-1 combines with J gene TRBJ2-3; D assignment may be TRBD1 or TRBD2 (5 bases each). CDR1 and CDR2 (germline): SGHRS, YFSETQ. The CDR3 extends over 14 amino acids. The ends were cut back, 4 bases at V and 5 bases at J, with 14 bases in the middle. CDR3 nucleotides: TGCGCCAGCAGCCTTGGGACCTACAGAGATACGCAGTATTTT. Its translation: CASSLGTYRDTQYF.

This clone was seen a handful of times. The V gene is TRBV10-3, the J gene TRBJ2-3; no definite D call. V lost 6 bases and J lost 0, with 7 bases in between. The germline gives CDR1 ENHRY, CDR2 SYGVKD. This CDR3 is built from 13 residues. CDR3 region: CAIRPDSTDTQYF. For the CDR3, the DNA is TGTGCCATCAGACCTGACAGCACAGATACGCAGTATTTT.

This clone has more than one count but fewer than ten. The V gene is TRBV10-3, the J gene TRBJ1-1; 10 bases align to TRBD1. Per germline, CDR1 ENHRY and CDR2 SYGVKD. This CDR3 has 14 amino acids. J gave up 7 bases and V 11 bases, and 13 bases lay outside the gene matches. The CDR3 DNA follows: TGTGCCGCCGCTCCGGGACAGGGGACCGGTGAAGCTTTCTTT. This translates into CAAAPGQGTGEAFF.

This clone was recorded a few times. The chain links TRBV15 to TRBJ2-1, with TRBD2 identical over 13 bases. CDR1 LNHNV and CDR2 YYDKDF come from the germline V gene (reference sequence). The CDR3 contains 17 residues. With V trimmed by 1 base and J by 12 bases, 12 bases remained unmatched. The CDR3 protein is CATSRVRGLAGRLRQFF. In nucleotides, the CDR3 is TGTGCCACCAGCAGAGTGAGGGGACTAGCGGGGAGACTTCGGCAGTTCTTC.

The chain is built from TRBV10-3 and TRBJ1-2; D ambiguous. The CDR3 is 12 amino acids. Looked up from germline, CDR1 is ENHRY and CDR2 is SYGVKD. The V and J ends lost 0 bases and 3 bases respectively, with 2 bases between them. CDR3 nucleotides: TGTGCCATCAGTGAGTCGGACTATGGCTACACCTTC. It translates to CAISESDYGYTF.

This clone showed up just a few times. The V and J genes are TRBV18 and TRBJ2-1, with D tentatively TRBD2 (6 bases). The CDR3 covers 15 residues. Per the germline V gene, CDR1 is KGHSH and CDR2 is LQKENI. Trimming pared 0 bases from V and 9 bases from J, leaving 15 bases between. The CDR3 sequence: CASSPPLAMGGEQFF. The CDR3 bases are TGTGCCAGCTCACCACCTCTAGCGATGGGGGGTGAGCAGTTCTTC.

This clone was seen a few times. The chain couples TRBV7-9 to TRBJ2-2, with 9 bases matching TRBD2. V trimming: 4 bases; J trimming: 0 bases; junction bases outside the gene matches: 9. The CDR3 spans 18 residues. Germline V gives CDR1 SEHNR, CDR2 FQNEAQ (reference sequence). CDR3 sequence: CASSSRDSGRPNTGELFF. In DNA form, the CDR3 reads TGTGCCAGCAGCTCCCGAGACAGCGGGAGGCCGAACACCGGGGAGCTGTTTTTT.

The chain has TRBV18 and TRBJ2-1; 10 positions match TRBD2. CDR1 KGHSH and CDR2 LQKENI come from the germline V gene. The CDR3 has 16 residues. Trimming removed 2 bases from V and 3 bases from J; junction bases left unmatched: 4. The CDR3 nucleotides read TGTGCCAGCTCACCAAAACTAGCGGGGAACTACAATGAGCAGTTCTTC. This translates into CASSPKLAGNYNEQFF. Based on the CDR3 plus reference TRBV18 and TRBJ2-1, the full variable domain is NAGVMQNPRHLVRRRGQEARLRCSPMKGHSHVYWYRQLPEEGLKFMVYLQKENIIDESGMPKERFSAEFPKEGPSILRIQQVVRGDSAAYFCASSPKLAGNYNEQFFGPGTRLTVL.

The rearrangement joins TRBV7-9 to TRBJ2-1, with 12 bases matching TRBD2. The V segment lost 1 base and the J segment 4 bases; nucleotides outside the gene matches: 5. Germline assignment: CDR1 SEHNR and CDR2 FQNEAQ (reference sequence). This CDR3 has 17 residues. In nucleotides, the CDR3 is TGTGCCAGCAGCTTAGAGACTAGCGGGGGACTGTACAATGAGCAGTTCTTC. Translating gives CASSLETSGGLYNEQFF.

The V and J genes are TRBV7-9 and TRBJ2-3; 7 nucleotides agree with TRBD1. Trimming cost V 5 bases and J 3 bases; bases outside gene matches: 5. This CDR3 spans 14 amino acids. CDR1 is SEHNR, CDR2 FQNEAQ, per germline (reference sequence). The CDR3: CASSIGQATDTQYF. CDR3 bases: TGTGCCAGCAGCATCGGACAGGCGACAGATACGCAGTATTTT.

This clone was seen a few times. The chain couples TRBV23-1 to TRBJ1-2, with D hard to call. TRBV23-1 is an ORF; its function is uncertain. The CDR3 is 13 residues long. Trimming removed 0 bases at V and 6 bases at J, with 8 bases between. This CDR3 reads CASSQSGLHGYTF. For the CDR3, the DNA is TGCGCCAGCAGTCAATCAGGGTTACATGGCTACACCTTC.

The chain links TRBV29-1 to TRBJ2-3; D not resolved. Germline loops: CDR1 SQVTM, CDR2 ANQGSEA. The CDR3 contains 12 residues. V was clipped by 6 bases and J by 4 bases, with 11 bases between them. Written as DNA, the CDR3 is TGCAGCGTAAAACGAAGTTCAGATACGCAGTATTTT. Translated, it gives CSVKRSSDTQYF.

This clone has just a few counts. This chain's CDR3 is CASSAGYEQYF. The DNA of the CDR3 is TGTGCCAGCAGCGCCGGGTACGAGCAGTACTTC. The rearrangement joins TRBV25-1 to TRBJ2-7; unclear D gene. The germline V gene encodes CDR1 MGHDK and CDR2 SYGVNS. Trimming left V 6 bases short and J 4 bases short, with 7 bases between. This CDR3 contains 11 residues.

This clone came up a few times. This chain links TRBV25-1 with TRBJ1-1, with TRBD1 matching over 9 bases. The CDR3 length is 16 residues. Germline V gene data show CDR1 as MGHDK and CDR2 as SYGVNS. V gave up 4 bases and J gave up 2 bases; unmatched junction bases: 8. CDR3 in DNA: TGTGCCAGCAGTGGCCTAAACAGGGGGCTTAACACTGAAGCTTTCTTT. It specifies CASSGLNRGLNTEAFF.

The V gene is TRBV6-5, the J gene TRBJ2-1, with unresolved D. Germline loops: CDR1 MNHEY, CDR2 SVGAGI. CDR3 length equals 13 residues. V gave up 7 bases and J gave up 6 bases, with 13 bases separating them. The CDR3 here is CASTPSNANEQFF. The CDR3 nucleotides read TGTGCCAGCACTCCCAGTAACGCCAATGAGCAGTTCTTC.

This CDR3 reads CASSTQGFGTDTQYF. CDR3 sequence (DNA): TGTGCCAGTAGTACCCAGGGGTTCGGAACAGATACGCAGTATTTT. V and J are TRBV19 and TRBJ2-3; weak D call: TRBD1 (6 bases). Trimming removed 4 bases at V and 3 bases at J, with 14 bases between. This CDR3 is 15 amino acids long. Germline CDR1 is LNHDA and CDR2 is SQIVND (reference sequence).

This clone was seen a few times. The chain couples TRBV30 to TRBJ2-5; possible D gene TRBD2, 6 bases. The germline V gene has CDR1 GTSNPN and CDR2 SVGIG (reference sequence). Trimming cost V 5 bases and J 2 bases, with 12 bases left between them. The CDR3 length is 13 residues. CDR3 in DNA: TGTGCCTGGGGGGGACTCACGCAAGAGACCCAGTACTTC. As protein: CAWGGLTQETQYF.

CDR3 in DNA: TGTGCCAGCAGCTTCTCGAGACTACACGGCACAGATACGCAGTATTTT. Translated: CASSFSRLHGTDTQYF. The J gene is TRBJ2-3, the V gene TRBV7-2; D is possibly TRBD2 (5 bases). Trimming left V 3 bases short and J 1 base short, with 14 bases between. The CDR3 spans 16 residues. Germline loops: CDR1 SGHTA, CDR2 FQGNSA.

This clone turned up a few times. The chain has TRBV18 and TRBJ2-3; D is possibly TRBD2 (6 bases). The V and J ends lost 1 base and 6 bases respectively, with 14 bases between them. CDR1 and CDR2 (germline): KGHSH, LQKENI. This CDR3 is built from 15 residues. Written as DNA, the CDR3 is TGTGCCAGCTCACCACTAGCGGAGCCGCGTGATACGCAGTATTTT. Encoded protein: CASSPLAEPRDTQYF.

The rearrangement links TRBV2 to TRBJ2-3, with a tentative D call TRBD1 (5 bases). Trimming stripped 5 bases from V and 2 bases from J, with 20 bases between. Germline V gene data show CDR1 as SNHLY and CDR2 as FYNNEI. The CDR3 spans 17 residues. Here the CDR3 reads CASSSSGPLGHTDTQYF. CDR3 DNA: TGTGCCAGCAGTAGTAGTGGGCCCTTGGGGCACACAGATACGCAGTATTTT.

This clone was observed a handful of times. The rearrangement joins TRBV18 to TRBJ2-5; TRBD1 matches 9 bases. J was trimmed by 3 bases and V by 2 bases; bases with no gene match: 4. The CDR3 runs 15 residues. Germline CDR1 is KGHSH and CDR2 is LQKENI. The CDR3, as DNA: TGTGCCAGCTCACCAGGGACAGGGCCCGAAGAGACCCAGTACTTC. Protein sequence: CASSPGTGPEETQYF.

There are a few counts of this clone. The chain has TRBV4-1 and TRBJ2-1; 10 bases are a match to TRBD1. V trimming: 4 bases; J trimming: 7 bases; junction bases outside the gene matches: 16. Germline V gene lookup returns CDR1 MGHRA and CDR2 YSYEKL. This CDR3 contains 18 residues. The CDR3 DNA reads TGCGCCAGCAGCCGAATACTCAGGACAGGGGGAACAGGGAATGAGCAGTTCTTC. It is translated as CASSRILRTGGTGNEQFF.

This clone occurred a few times. The J gene is TRBJ2-5, the V gene TRBV14; no clear D. Trimming shortened V by 6 bases and J by 3 bases, and 14 bases separated the two germline ends. Looked up from germline, CDR1 is SGHDN and CDR2 is FVKESK. CDR3 length equals 14 residues. The CDR3 nucleotides are TGTGCCAGCAGTAGTATCGGGCTAAAAGAGACCCAGTACTTC. As protein: CASSSIGLKETQYF.

This clone was seen a handful of times. The chain carries TRBV4-2 and TRBJ2-7, with 10 bases that match TRBD2. Germline V gene lookup returns CDR1 LGHNA and CDR2 YNFKEQ. This CDR3 comprises 15 residues. V lost 4 bases to trimming and J lost 3 bases; unmatched junction nucleotides: 6. Written as DNA, the CDR3 is TGTGCCAGCAGCCGTACTAGCGGGACGGGCTACGAGCAGTACGTC. It translates to CASSRTSGTGYEQYV.

The chain links TRBV2 to TRBJ2-5; D gene uncertain. The CDR3 runs 14 residues. Germline CDR1 SNHLY, CDR2 FYNNEI. V shed 1 base and J shed 5 bases, with 11 bases lying between them. CDR3: CASSEGRRRETQYF. In DNA form, the CDR3 reads TGTGCCAGCAGTGAAGGAAGGCGGCGGGAGACCCAGTACTTC.

V usage is TRBV10-3 and J usage is TRBJ1-2; D gene ambiguous. Per germline, CDR1 ENHRY and CDR2 SYGVKD. The CDR3 is 14 amino acids. The V end lost 1 base, the J end lost 0 bases, and 6 bases lay between the germline ends. Here the CDR3 DNA reads TGTGCCATCAGTGAGTTCCAGGCTAACTATGGCTACACCTTC. Translation: CAISEFQANYGYTF.

CDR3 sequence (DNA): TGTGCCAGCAGCTCGGGACTAGCGGGAGGGAGTGAGCAGTTCTTC. Its protein is CASSSGLAGGSEQFF. The chain carries TRBV7-9 and TRBJ2-1, with 16 bases lining up with TRBD2. This CDR3 comprises 15 residues. CDR1 is SEHNR and CDR2 is FQNEAQ in the germline V gene (reference sequence). The V gene end was trimmed by 4 bases and the J gene end by 9 bases; junction bases not matched to a gene: 3.